Each of the 14 T cell receptor beta chains below was sequenced from the same sample in a study of blood T cell repertoires in COVID-19. TCRdb keeps only in-frame clones here, not all; method: immunoSEQ multiplex PCR. The profile covers 300,000 to 400,000 clones, with more than 75% appearing a single time and approximately 8% taken by the ten largest. The specimen sequenced was peripheral blood. The receptors derive from a woman between 50 and 59 years old who had recovered from COVID-19.

The chain is built from TRBV27 and TRBJ1-1, with D possibly being TRBD1 (6 bases). The CDR3 covers 15 residues. Trimming took off 6 bases at V and 4 bases at J, with 18 bases between the two ends. Germline V gene sequence: CDR1 MNHEY, CDR2 SMNVEV (reference sequence). The chain's CDR3 is CASSPGGGGVTEAFF. The CDR3 DNA reads as TGTGCCAGCAGCCCTGGCGGGGGCGGAGTCACTGAAGCTTTCTTT.

The chain links TRBV6-2 or TRBV6-3 to TRBJ2-7; D is undetermined. Germline V gives CDR1 MNHEY, CDR2 SVGEGT. The length of the CDR3 is 11 residues. Trimming removed 4 bases at V and 3 bases at J, with 4 bases between. The CDR3 region has the DNA TGTGCCAGCAGTTCCTACTACGAGCAGTACTTC. The encoded protein is CASSSYYEQYF.

The chain has TRBV4-2 and TRBJ2-1, with 14 positions matching TRBD2. The V and J ends lost 0 bases and 0 bases, in that order; junction bases with no gene match: 10. The CDR3 loop spans 21 amino acids. CDR1 and CDR2 (germline): LGHNA, YNFKEQ. The DNA of the CDR3 is TGTGCCAGCAGCCAAGACCAGACTAGCGGGAGGGCCCGTAGCTCCTACAATGAGCAGTTCTTC. Translating gives CASSQDQTSGRARSSYNEQFF.

The V gene is TRBV9, the J gene TRBJ2-2; a weak D match, TRBD2 (5 bases). The CDR3 extends over 15 amino acids. Germline lookup yields CDR1 SGDLS and CDR2 YYNGEE. Trimming removed 0 bases at V and 2 bases at J, with 8 bases between. CDR3 loop: CASSVGRTNTGELFF. CDR3 bases: TGTGCCAGCAGCGTAGGGCGGACTAACACCGGGGAGCTGTTTTTT.

CDR3 DNA sequence: TGTGCCAGTAGGCGCGGGGGGGAGGGTGAGCAGTTCTTC. Translated, it gives CASRRGGEGEQFF. The rearrangement links TRBV19 to TRBJ2-1; 9 bases match TRBD2. Trimming cost V 6 bases and J 9 bases; bases outside gene matches: 6. The germline V gene has CDR1 LNHDA and CDR2 SQIVND (reference sequence). The CDR3 sequence is 13 residues long.

V gene TRBV6-2 or TRBV6-3 combines with J gene TRBJ2-1, with 7 nucleotides matching TRBD1. CDR1 is MNHEY and CDR2 is SVGEGT in the germline V gene. This CDR3 region has 15 residues. Unmatched junction bases numbered 7, after V lost 2 bases and J lost 6 bases. The CDR3 here is CASSYGTVMGNEQFF. The CDR3, as DNA: TGTGCCAGCAGTTACGGGACAGTTATGGGCAATGAGCAGTTCTTC.

This chain uses TRBV30 with TRBJ1-2; a possible D gene is TRBD1 (6 bases). Looked up from germline, CDR1 is GTSNPN and CDR2 is SVGIG (reference sequence). The CDR3 contains 13 residues. V gave up 2 bases and J gave up 3 bases, with 10 bases separating them. The CDR3 here is CAWSPDSYYGYTF. CDR3 DNA sequence: TGTGCCTGGAGTCCGGACAGTTACTATGGCTACACCTTC.

The J gene is TRBJ1-2, the V gene TRBV1; the table's TRBD1 call for D was not verified on the DNA. TRBV1 is assigned pseudogene status. The CDR3 is 14 residues long. The CDR3: CTRETGGITGGYTF. The DNA for the CDR3 is TGCACCAGGGAGACAGGGGGCATTACGGGTGGCTACACCTTC.

The genes are TRBV25-1 and TRBJ2-6, with a possible D match to TRBD2 (6 bases). This CDR3 is 15 amino acids long. Germline values: CDR1 MGHDK, CDR2 SYGVNS. With 6 bases removed from V and 3 bases from J, the gap between germline ends came to 12 bases. CDR3 coding DNA: TGTGCCAGCAGCCGCACGGGAGATGGGGCCAACGTCCTGACTTTC. It translates to CASSRTGDGANVLTF.

This clone was recorded once. J is TRBJ1-2 and V is TRBV7-2; D perhaps matches TRBD1 (5 bases). The germline gives CDR1 SGHTA, CDR2 FQGNSA. The ends were cut back, 5 bases at V and 8 bases at J, with 15 bases in the middle. The CDR3 runs to 13 residues. CDR3 loop: CASSLARESGYTF. The CDR3 DNA is TGTGCCAGCAGCCTTGCCAGGGAATCAGGCTACACCTTC.

The V and J genes are TRBV6-6 and TRBJ2-1; D is unresolved. The CDR3 covers 9 residues. The V end lost 9 bases, the J end lost 10 bases, and 7 bases lay between the germline ends. The V gene's germline CDR1 is MNHNY and CDR2 SVGAGI (reference sequence). In DNA form, the CDR3 reads TGTGCCAGTGGAGTCGAGCAGTTCTTC. This translates into CASGVEQFF.

This chain uses TRBV7-8 with TRBJ2-1, with 8 bases that match TRBD2. CDR1 is SGHVS and CDR2 is FQNEAQ in the germline V gene. This CDR3 is 15 amino acids long. After removal of 3 bases from V and 4 bases from J, the junction contained 5 bases not matched to a gene. The CDR3 sequence is CASSFSGGRYNEQFF. The CDR3, as DNA: TGTGCCAGCAGCTTCTCTGGCGGGAGGTACAATGAGCAGTTCTTC.

The rearrangement joins TRBV2 to TRBJ2-1; D is possibly TRBD2 (6 bases). The V gene's germline CDR1 is SNHLY and CDR2 FYNNEI. The V and J ends lost 4 bases and 1 base respectively, with 11 bases between them. The CDR3 runs 15 residues. As DNA, the CDR3 is TGTGCCAGCAGTGTGTACGGGGGATCCTACAATGAGCAGTTCTTC. Protein product: CASSVYGGSYNEQFF.

The J gene is TRBJ1-1, the V gene TRBV7-2; D is undetermined. CDR1 is SGHTA and CDR2 is FQGNSA in the germline V gene. This CDR3 has 17 residues. V was trimmed by 1 base and J by 6 bases, leaving 21 bases between them. For the CDR3, the DNA is TGTGCCAGCAGCTTAGAGTCCAGACCTTCGGGATCCCCTGAAGCTTTCTTT. Translation gives CASSLESRPSGSPEAFF.